This T cell receptor (beta chain) was sequenced during a study of T cell repertoires in cytomegalovirus infection (dated by TCRdb to about 2019). Some background on the complete study: Alongside well-studied HLA-B-restricted epitopes, the peptide stimulations were aimed at recently identified HLA-C-restricted CMV epitopes, whose presentation resists viral immunomodulation. Donor HLA type was relevant to the analysis, as public TCR beta signatures indicated carriage of CMV infection together with the matching HLA type. Beyond this particular receptor, the publication reports: The ex vivo response was dominated by HLA-C-restricted CMV-specific TCR beta clonotypes, which also provided the single most frequent clonotype in two of eight donors. Cumulative frequency of public TCR beta family members discriminated carriers of CMV infection plus the relevant HLA type in this cohort and an independent 352-donor cohort.

Sequencing relied on an Illumina HiSeq 1500. The raw public reads went through TCRdb reprocessing: fastp at Q25, MiXCR clone calling, in-frame beta chains kept. Each entry is one CDR3 protein sequence, shown with its most common DNA and genes. The sample profile shows roughly 920,000 distinct CDR3 sequences; around 31% of them were found once. The top ten hold around 15% of the sample. Details on this clonotype: This receptor's antigen is unknown. Within one base of it there is no much larger clone, and no base qualities were kept.

The treatment or condition label on this specimen signifies: in vitro stimulation with specific CMV peptide epitopes to enrich CMV-specific T cells. From cysteine to phenylalanine, the CDR3 is 13 amino acids long. Here the CDR3 DNA is all that survives: 39 bases in frame from base 1. Trimming at the junction amounts to 1 base on V and 2 bases on J, and the germline ends lie 6 bases apart. The sequence joins TRBV12-3 or TRBV12-4 to TRBJ2-7; too little of a D gene remains to name it. This TCR was recovered from a human donor in good health (CMV status not recorded). Some clones in this sample may be carry-over from other donors' samples. This specimen was cultured CD8+ T cells from PBMCs, taken from culture after CMV antigen stimulation. In nucleotide form, the sequence is TGTGCCAGCAGTTTAGAACTTACCTACGAGCAGTACTTC. It encodes CASSLELTYEQYF.